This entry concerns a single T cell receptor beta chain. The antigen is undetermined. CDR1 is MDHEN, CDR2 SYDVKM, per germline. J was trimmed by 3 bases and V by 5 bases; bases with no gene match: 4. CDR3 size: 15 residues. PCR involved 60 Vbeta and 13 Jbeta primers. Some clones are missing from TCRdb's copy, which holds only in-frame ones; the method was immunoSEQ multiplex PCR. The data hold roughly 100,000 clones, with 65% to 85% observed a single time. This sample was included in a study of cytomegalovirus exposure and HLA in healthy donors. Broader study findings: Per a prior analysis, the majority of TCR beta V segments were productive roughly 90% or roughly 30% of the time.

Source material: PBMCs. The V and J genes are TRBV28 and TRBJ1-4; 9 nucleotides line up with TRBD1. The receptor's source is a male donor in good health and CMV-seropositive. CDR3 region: CASSQQGAANEKLFF. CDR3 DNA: TGTGCCAGCAGTCAACAGGGGGCGGCTAATGAAAAACTGTTTTTT.